The clone carrying this T cell receptor (beta chain) was recorded once. Its antigen is not identified. The sample is drawn from a study of T cell responses to AZD1222 COVID-19 vaccine. The CDR3 spans 14 residues. V lost 0 bases to trimming and J lost 5 bases, with 11 bases between them. Germline values: CDR1 SGDLS, CDR2 YYNGEE. Produced via immunoSEQ multiplex PCR; TCRdb's table is partial and in-frame only. Counted here are some 110,000 clones, 88% occurring once; the ten biggest clones make up approximately 3.5%. Findings of the study overall: Seropositive at baseline were only a handful of AZD1222 recipients. Most donors were white British and more were female, and clonal diversity was possibly underestimated.

The sequence was collected from an adult who received the AZD1222 COVID-19 vaccine. The rearrangement links TRBV9 to TRBJ1-1; possibly TRBD1 for D (6 bases). Here the sequenced sample was peripheral blood, taken 28 days after the second AZD1222 dose. CDR3 nucleotide sequence: TGTGCCAGCAGCGTAGAGACAGGCGAAACTGAAGCTTTCTTT. The encoded protein is CASSVETGETEAFF.